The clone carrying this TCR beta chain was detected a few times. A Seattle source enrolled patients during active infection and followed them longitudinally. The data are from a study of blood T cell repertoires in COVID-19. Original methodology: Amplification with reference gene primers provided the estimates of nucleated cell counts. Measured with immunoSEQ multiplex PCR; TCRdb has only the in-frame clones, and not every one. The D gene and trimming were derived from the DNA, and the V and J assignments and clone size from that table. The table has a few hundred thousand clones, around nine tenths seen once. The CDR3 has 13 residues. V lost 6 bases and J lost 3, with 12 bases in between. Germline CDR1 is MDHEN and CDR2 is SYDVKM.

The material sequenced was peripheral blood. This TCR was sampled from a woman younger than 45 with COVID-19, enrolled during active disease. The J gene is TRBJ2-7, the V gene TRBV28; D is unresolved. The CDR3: CASRVIGFYEQYF. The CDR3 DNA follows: TGTGCCAGCAGGGTAATCGGGTTCTACGAGCAGTACTTC.